Listed below are T cell receptor beta chains from one sample, sequenced in a study of blood T cell repertoires in COVID-19. The method was immunoSEQ multiplex PCR; TCRdb's version includes in-frame clones alone and lacks a portion of them. In the table there are about 180,000 clones, about 81% of which are singletons. Sequences were obtained from peripheral blood. The receptors here all came from a woman of 80 years or more with COVID-19, enrolled during active disease. CDR3s include the opening cysteine and the closing phenylalanine or tryptophan. Each record gives: D gene, clone size, J gene, V gene, CDR3 DNA, CDR3 protein. The D gene is left open where the match is weak. For some rows the clone size is stated as once, few or many, or as a class when expanded; others skip it.

>TRBD2|NA|TRBJ2-5|TRBV4-2
TGTGCCAGCAGCCAAAACACGCAGACTAGCTCGGAGACCCAGTACTTC
CASSQNTQTSSETQYF
>NA|NA|TRBJ1-1|TRBV7-6
TGTGCCAGCAGCTTACTGACAACGAACACTGAAGCTTTCTTT
CASSLLTTNTEAFF
>NA|NA|TRBJ2-1|TRBV7-9
TGTGCCAGCAGCTTTGCGAACTACAATGAGCAGTTCTTC
CASSFANYNEQFF
>NA|NA|TRBJ1-2|TRBV7-2
TGTGCCAGCAGCGCGGGCGGTGGGGGGAGCTATGGCTACACCTTC
CASSAGGGGSYGYTF
>TRBD1|NA|TRBJ2-2|TRBV19
TGTGCCAGTAGCCCCCGGGACAGGGGGCGGGGCACCGGGGAGCTGTTTTTT
CASSPRDRGRGTGELFF
>TRBD1|NA|TRBJ1-4|TRBV27
TGTGCCAGCAGTCCCCTCCGGGGACAGGGGGCCGTGAATGAAAAACTGTTTTTT
CASSPLRGQGAVNEKLFF
>TRBD2|NA|TRBJ2-3|TRBV11-2
TGTGCCAGCAGCTTAGCTAGCGGGGTGGTTACGCAGTATTTT
CASSLASGVVTQYF
>TRBD2|NA|TRBJ2-1|TRBV10-3
TGTGCCATCAGTGATCTCGGCGGGAGGGCGAATGAGCAGTTCTTC
CAISDLGGRANEQFF
>TRBD2|NA|TRBJ2-1|TRBV5-1
TGCGCCAGCAGCTCAACATACACCGGGACTAGCGGGGTCTACAATGAGCAGTTCTTC
CASSSTYTGTSGVYNEQFF
>NA|NA|TRBJ2-1|TRBV7-9
TGTGCCAGCAGCCGACAAAAAGATCCTGAGCAGTTCTTC
CASSRQKDPEQFF
>NA|NA|TRBJ2-3|TRBV3-1/TRBV3-2
TGTGCCAGCAGGGGCGTGGAAGATACGCAGTATTTT
CASRGVEDTQYF
>NA|NA|TRBJ2-1|TRBV19
TGTGCCACACAACCTAGCGTCAGCGATGAGCAGTTCTTC
CATQPSVSDEQFF
>TRBD1|many|TRBJ1-6|TRBV5-5
TGTGCCAGCAGCTTTTACAGGGGCTATAATTCACCCCTCCACTTT
CASSFYRGYNSPLHF
>NA|NA|TRBJ2-5|TRBV12-3/TRBV12-4
TGTGCCAGCAGTTCACAAGAGACCCAGTACTTC
CASSSQETQYF
>TRBD2|NA|TRBJ2-5|TRBV19
TGTGCCAGTAGTATCACTAGCGAAGAGACCCAGTACTTC
CASSITSEETQYF
>NA|NA|TRBJ2-7|TRBV19
TGTGCCAGTAGTACCGTAGGACAAGTCCACGAGCAGTACTTC
CASSTVGQVHEQYF
>TRBD2|NA|TRBJ2-5|TRBV12-3/TRBV12-4
TGTGCCAGCAGACCGACTAGCGGAGAGACCCAGTACTTC
CASRPTSGETQYF
>TRBD1|once|TRBJ2-7|TRBV5-4
TGTGCCAGCAGCTTGAGATCAGGGGGCTCCTACGAGCAGTACTTC
CASSLRSGGSYEQYF
>TRBD1|NA|TRBJ2-7|TRBV7-9
TGTGCCAGCAGCCCGAGCGGGACAGGGGACTACGAGCAGTACTTC
CASSPSGTGDYEQYF
>NA|NA|TRBJ1-6|TRBV5-8
TGTGCCAGCAGCTTGGGTGTTGTAGGGGATTCACCCCTCCACTTT
CASSLGVVGDSPLHF
>NA|NA|TRBJ2-2|TRBV21-1
TGTGCCAGCAGCAAAGCCATATCCCGGGACAGGGGGCCCGGGGAGCTGTTTTTT
CASSKAISRDRGPGELFF
>TRBD2|NA|TRBJ2-1|TRBV18
TGTGCCAGCTCACTAGCGGGAGGGTACAACAATGAGCAGTTCTTC
CASSLAGGYNNEQFF
>TRBD1|once|TRBJ2-7|TRBV2
TGTGCCAGCCGGAGATTGCAGGGGGTATACGAGCAGTACTTC
CASRRLQGVYEQYF
>TRBD1|NA|TRBJ1-1|TRBV28
TGTGCCAGCAGCTTTAACAGGGGGTGGAACACTGAAGCTTTCTTT
CASSFNRGWNTEAFF
>NA|NA|TRBJ1-1|TRBV6-4
TGTGCCAGCAGTGGGAACAGCAACACTGAAGCTTTCTTT
CASSGNSNTEAFF
>NA|NA|TRBJ1-1|TRBV16
TGTGCCAGCAGCCAATCACGGGAGGGGACTGAAGCTTTCTTT
CASSQSREGTEAFF
>NA|NA|TRBJ2-7|TRBV5-1
TGCGCCAGCAGCTTGGAGCCGAGCTCCTACGAGCAGTACTTC
CASSLEPSSYEQYF
>NA|NA|TRBJ1-6|TRBV6-5
TGTGCCAGCAAAGGAGGGGAGTCCTATAATTCACCCCTCCACTTT
CASKGGESYNSPLHF
>TRBD1|few|TRBJ2-1|TRBV28
TGTGCCAGCGCACGACAGGGGAGCCTATACAATGAGCAGTTCTTC
CASARQGSLYNEQFF
>TRBD2|NA|TRBJ2-7|TRBV4-1
TGCGCCAGCAGCCAAGAGTCTAGCGGCTACGAGCAGTACTTC
CASSQESSGYEQYF
>NA|NA|TRBJ1-1|TRBV3-1/TRBV3-2
TGTGCCAGCAGCCAAGTAGCGGGACCCAGGGGAACTGAAGCTTTCTTT
CASSQVAGPRGTEAFF